Listed here are 6 T cell receptor beta chains from one sample, sequenced in a study of blood T cell repertoires in COVID-19. The method was immunoSEQ multiplex PCR; TCRdb's version includes in-frame clones alone and lacks a portion of them. The sample lists more than 250,000 clones; approximately 80% were seen once. Material for sequencing was PBMCs or T cells enriched from blood (not recorded which). Receptor source: a middle-aged man who had been exposed to COVID-19.

The chain has TRBV30 and TRBJ1-2; D might be TRBD1 (5 bases). V was shortened by 2 bases and J by 8 bases, with 15 bases between the two germline ends. The CDR3 is 13 residues long. The germline CDR1 and CDR2 sequences are GTSNPN and SVGIG (reference sequence). The CDR3 is CAWSIKGALGYTF. The CDR3 DNA reads TGTGCCTGGAGTATAAAAGGGGCTCTCGGCTACACCTTC.

This clone was seen a few times. The V call is TRBV10-3, the J call TRBJ1-3; D possibly corresponds to TRBD1 (5 bases). Per the germline V gene, CDR1 is ENHRY and CDR2 is SYGVKD. The CDR3 runs to 17 residues. Trimming shortened V by 3 bases and J by 4 bases, and 19 bases separated the two germline ends. CDR3: CAISEPGHLVSGNTIYF. CDR3 nucleotide sequence: TGTGCCATCAGTGAACCTGGACACCTGGTCTCCGGAAACACCATATATTTT.

V is TRBV12-3 or TRBV12-4 and J is TRBJ1-5; D is undetermined. Trimming took 6 bases from V and 9 from J, leaving 12 bases between them. The CDR3 covers 12 residues. CDR3 nucleotides: TGTGCCAGCAGACTCGGCAGCGGGCCCCAGCATTTT. As protein: CASRLGSGPQHF.

The chain couples TRBV19 to TRBJ2-3; the D gene is possibly TRBD1 (5 bases). Per the germline V gene, CDR1 is LNHDA and CDR2 is SQIVND (reference sequence). Trimming removed 3 bases from V and 6 bases from J, with 16 bases in between. CDR3 length equals 15 residues. CDR3 in amino acids: CASSIMAGFSDTQYF. CDR3 in DNA: TGTGCCAGTAGTATTATGGCAGGGTTTTCGGATACGCAGTATTTT.

The V gene is TRBV20-1, the J gene TRBJ1-1; D call uncertain. Germline CDR1 reads DFQATT; CDR2 reads SNEGSKA (reference sequence). The CDR3 has 13 amino acids. V lost 3 bases, J lost 3 bases, and 11 bases lay in between. The CDR3 coding sequence is TGCAGTGCTAGTGTACAACTAGACACTGAAGCTTTCTTT. This sequence encodes CSASVQLDTEAFF.

In DNA, the CDR3 is TGTGCCAGCAGCCCCAGGGACAGGGGGACCGGGGAGCTGTTTTTT. This translates into CASSPRDRGTGELFF. This chain uses TRBV7-8 with TRBJ2-2; 11 bases align to TRBD1. Per germline, CDR1 SGHVS and CDR2 FQNEAQ. The CDR3 has 15 residues. After removal of 5 bases from V and 5 bases from J, the junction contained 4 bases not matched to a gene.